The rows below give T cell receptor beta chains drawn from one sample of a study of spatial heterogeneity in lung cancer. TCRdb re-called the 5' RACE reads with MiXCR, one entry per CDR3 protein. The table lists some 10,000 distinct CDR3 sequences, about 4.6% of them singletons. The sequencing here drew on lung tumor tissue, taken at surgery. The receptors derive from a female donor with early-stage non-small cell lung cancer. CDR3s include the opening cysteine and the closing phenylalanine or tryptophan. D genes are given only for firm matches. Only some rows state a clone size, as once, few, many or a class for expanded clones.

D gene | J gene | clone size | V gene | CDR3 protein | CDR3 DNA
NA | TRBJ2-7 | NA | TRBV11-2 | CASSLAGSWMAEQYF | TGTGCCAGCAGCTTAGCGGGATCCTGGATGGCCGAGCAGTACTTC
TRBD2 | TRBJ2-7 | many | TRBV5-1 | CASSWGLAGGPGEQYF | TGCGCCAGCAGCTGGGGACTAGCGGGAGGGCCAGGTGAGCAGTACTTC
NA | TRBJ2-3 | medium-sized | TRBV7-8 | CASSFTASTDTQYF | TGTGCCAGCAGCTTCACAGCTAGCACAGATACGCAGTATTTT
NA | TRBJ1-1 | many | TRBV24-1 | CATSMGDTEAFF | TGTGCCACCAGTATGGGGGACACTGAAGCTTTCTTT
NA | TRBJ2-3 | large | TRBV10-3 | CAISGSSTDTQYF | TGTGCCATCAGTGGGTCTTCAACAGATACGCAGTATTTT
NA | TRBJ2-2 | medium-sized | TRBV19 | CASRITGRTGELFF | TGTGCCAGTAGAATAACAGGGAGGACCGGGGAGCTGTTTTTT
NA | TRBJ1-1 | many | TRBV7-9 | CASSLPRGEVTEAFF | TGTGCCAGCAGCTTACCCAGGGGAGAAGTAACTGAAGCTTTCTTT
TRBD2 | TRBJ2-7 | many | TRBV7-2 | CASSQTPGLADYEQYF | TGTGCCAGCAGCCAAACTCCGGGACTAGCGGATTACGAGCAGTACTTC
NA | TRBJ2-7 | NA | TRBV20-1 | CSARTVSSYEQYF | TGCAGTGCTCGGACTGTCAGCTCCTACGAGCAGTACTTC
NA | TRBJ2-7 | many | TRBV29-1 | CSVVPGASYEQYF | TGCAGCGTTGTCCCAGGGGCTTCCTACGAGCAGTACTTC
TRBD2 | TRBJ2-5 | medium-sized | TRBV6-6 | CASSLAGGSEETQYF | TGTGCCAGCAGCCTTGCGGGAGGGTCGGAAGAGACCCAGTACTTC
TRBD2 | TRBJ2-1 | many | TRBV11-1 | CASSSPGTIYNEQFF | TGTGCCAGCAGCTCGCCCGGGACTATCTACAATGAGCAGTTCTTC
NA | TRBJ2-1 | many | TRBV20-1 | CSASRPFSVAEQFF | TGCAGTGCTAGCCGCCCCTTCTCTGTAGCTGAGCAGTTCTTC
TRBD1 | TRBJ2-1 | medium-sized | TRBV6-1 | CASSWDRAPSTYNEQFF | TGTGCCAGCAGTTGGGACAGGGCTCCCTCAACCTACAATGAGCAGTTCTTC
NA | TRBJ1-2 | NA | TRBV7-9 | CASSGIGDRHGYTF | TGTGCCAGCAGCGGGATCGGGGACCGCCATGGCTACACCTTC
TRBD1 | TRBJ2-4 | many | TRBV6-1 | CASRGTGGLNIQYF | TGTGCCAGCAGGGGGACAGGGGGCCTCAACATTCAGTACTTC
NA | TRBJ2-1 | medium-sized | TRBV10-1 | CASRGALSYNEQFF | TGCGCCAGCAGAGGAGCCCTGTCCTACAATGAGCAGTTCTTC
NA | TRBJ2-5 | large | TRBV11-2 | CASSLVQQETQYF | TGTGCCAGCAGCTTAGTCCAGCAAGAGACCCAGTACTTC
NA | TRBJ1-2 | many | TRBV5-6 | CASKGDLYGYTF | TGTGCCAGCAAAGGGGATCTTTATGGCTACACCTTC
TRBD2 | TRBJ2-1 | many | TRBV7-8 | CASNTLAGGPVSYNEQFF | TGTGCCAGCAATACTCTAGCGGGAGGGCCAGTGTCCTACAATGAGCAGTTCTTC
NA | TRBJ1-5 | many | TRBV15 | CATSRDEGLVWPQHF | TGTGCCACCAGCAGAGATGAAGGACTGGTTTGGCCCCAGCATTTT
NA | TRBJ2-3 | medium-sized | TRBV7-2 | CASSYGALSTDTQYF | TGTGCCAGCAGTTACGGGGCTTTGAGCACAGATACGCAGTATTTT
NA | TRBJ2-6 | many | TRBV5-1 | CASRKSREPSSGANVLTF | TGCGCCAGCAGGAAGTCCCGGGAGCCCAGCTCTGGGGCCAACGTCCTGACTTTC
TRBD2 | TRBJ2-2 | many | TRBV28 | CASRHGALAGGPGELFF | TGTGCCAGCAGACACGGGGCACTAGCGGGAGGGCCCGGGGAGCTGTTTTTT
NA | TRBJ2-3 | many | TRBV6-4 | CASSPTNTQYF | TGTGCCAGCAGTCCCACAAATACGCAGTATTTT
TRBD2 | TRBJ2-5 | few | TRBV6-5 | CASSYSISLGLAGTETQYF | TGTGCCAGCAGTTACTCGATCTCCTTGGGCCTAGCGGGAACAGAGACCCAGTACTTC
NA | TRBJ2-6 | many | TRBV7-2 | CASSFPAFGANVLTF | TGTGCCAGCAGCTTTCCCGCCTTCGGGGCCAACGTCCTGACTTTC
NA | TRBJ2-4 | NA | TRBV19 | CASSSGSGENIQHF | TGTGCCAGTAGTTCCGGGAGTGGAGAAAACATTCAGCACTTC
NA | TRBJ1-1 | many | TRBV29-1 | CSVEAGNTEAFF | TGCAGCGTTGAAGCAGGGAACACTGAAGCTTTCTTT
TRBD2 | TRBJ2-5 | many | TRBV25-1 | CASSETPGGQETQYF | TGTGCCAGCAGTGAAACCCCCGGGGGGCAAGAGACCCAGTACTTC
NA | TRBJ2-3 | medium-sized | TRBV10-3 | CAISEPRQDATDTQYF | TGTGCCATCAGTGAGCCACGACAGGACGCCACAGATACGCAGTATTTT
NA | TRBJ1-4 | many | TRBV27 | CASSYGDGRNEKLFF | TGTGCCAGCAGTTACGGGGACGGCCGTAATGAAAAACTGTTTTTT
NA | TRBJ2-3 | many | TRBV7-9 | CASSSQRDTQYF | TGTGCCAGCAGCTCCCAGAGAGATACGCAGTATTTT
NA | TRBJ2-3 | medium-sized | TRBV7-9 | CASSPDARTDTQYF | TGTGCCAGCAGCCCGGACGCCCGAACAGATACGCAGTATTTT
TRBD2 | TRBJ2-3 | medium-sized | TRBV6-6 | CASSHGTSGTDTQYF | TGTGCCAGCAGTCACGGGACTAGCGGCACAGATACGCAGTATTTT